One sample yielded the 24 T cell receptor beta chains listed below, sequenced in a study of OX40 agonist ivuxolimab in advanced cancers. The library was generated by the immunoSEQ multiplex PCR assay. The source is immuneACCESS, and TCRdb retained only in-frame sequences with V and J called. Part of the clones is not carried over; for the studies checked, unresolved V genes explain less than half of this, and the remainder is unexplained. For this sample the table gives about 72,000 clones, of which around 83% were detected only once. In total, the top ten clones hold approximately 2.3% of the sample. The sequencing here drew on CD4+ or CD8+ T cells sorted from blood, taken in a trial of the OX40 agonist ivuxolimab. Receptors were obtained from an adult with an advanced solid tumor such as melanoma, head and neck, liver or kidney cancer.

CDR3 residues: CASSLTGSSGNTIYF. In DNA, the CDR3 is TGTGCCAGCAGCTTAACCGGCAGCTCTGGAAACACCATATATTTT. The gene calls are TRBV7-3 and TRBJ1-3; no reliable D call. CDR1 SGHTA and CDR2 FQGTGA come from the germline V gene. Trimming left V 0 bases short and J 0 bases short, with 6 bases between. This CDR3 contains 15 residues.

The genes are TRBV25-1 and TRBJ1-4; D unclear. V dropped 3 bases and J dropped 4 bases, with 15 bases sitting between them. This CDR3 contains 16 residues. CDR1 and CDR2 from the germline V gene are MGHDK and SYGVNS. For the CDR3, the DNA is TGTGCCAGCAGTGATCGGAGAACGGATCGTAATGAAAAACTGTTTTTT. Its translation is CASSDRRTDRNEKLFF.

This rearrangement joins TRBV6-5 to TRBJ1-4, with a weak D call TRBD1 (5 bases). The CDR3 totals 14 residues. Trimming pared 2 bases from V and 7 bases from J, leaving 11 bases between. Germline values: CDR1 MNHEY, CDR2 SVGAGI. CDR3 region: CASSYGRVGEKLFF. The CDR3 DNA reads TGTGCCAGCAGTTACGGCAGGGTTGGTGAAAAACTGTTTTTT.

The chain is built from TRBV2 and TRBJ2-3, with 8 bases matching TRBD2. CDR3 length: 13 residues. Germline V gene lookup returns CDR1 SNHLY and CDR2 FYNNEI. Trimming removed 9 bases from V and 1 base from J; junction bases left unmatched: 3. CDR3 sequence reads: CARRAGGTDTQYF. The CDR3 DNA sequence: TGTGCCAGGAGAGCGGGAGGCACAGATACGCAGTATTTT.

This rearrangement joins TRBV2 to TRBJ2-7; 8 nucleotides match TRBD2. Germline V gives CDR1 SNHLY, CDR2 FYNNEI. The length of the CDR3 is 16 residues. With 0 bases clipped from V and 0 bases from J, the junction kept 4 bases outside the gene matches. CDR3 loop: CASSEAQLADSYEQYF. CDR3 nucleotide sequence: TGTGCCAGCAGTGAAGCTCAACTAGCGGACTCCTACGAGCAGTACTTC. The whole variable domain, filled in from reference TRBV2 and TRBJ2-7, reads EPEVTQTPSHQVTQMGQEVILRCVPISNHLYFYWYRQILGQKVEFLVSFYNNEISEKSEIFDDQFSVERPDGSNFTLKIRSTKLEDSAMYFCASSEAQLADSYEQYFGPGTRLTVT.

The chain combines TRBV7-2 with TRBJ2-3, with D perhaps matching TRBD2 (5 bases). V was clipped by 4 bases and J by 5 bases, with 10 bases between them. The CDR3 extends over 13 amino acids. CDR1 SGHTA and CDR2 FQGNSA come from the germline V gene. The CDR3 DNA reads TGTGCCAGCAGCTACAGCGCGGGAGATACGCAGTATTTT. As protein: CASSYSAGDTQYF. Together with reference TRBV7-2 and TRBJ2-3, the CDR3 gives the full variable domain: GAGVSQSPSNKVTEKGKDVELRCDPISGHTALYWYRQSLGQGLEFLIYFQGNSAPDKSGLPSDRFSAERTGGSVSTLTIQRTQQEDSAVYLCASSYSAGDTQYFGPGTRLTVL.

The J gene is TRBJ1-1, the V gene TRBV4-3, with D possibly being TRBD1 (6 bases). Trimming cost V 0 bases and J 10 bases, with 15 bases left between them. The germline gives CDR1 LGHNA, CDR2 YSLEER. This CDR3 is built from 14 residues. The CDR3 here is CASSQDRFIQGAFF. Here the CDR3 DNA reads TGCGCCAGCAGCCAAGATCGTTTTATACAGGGAGCTTTCTTT.

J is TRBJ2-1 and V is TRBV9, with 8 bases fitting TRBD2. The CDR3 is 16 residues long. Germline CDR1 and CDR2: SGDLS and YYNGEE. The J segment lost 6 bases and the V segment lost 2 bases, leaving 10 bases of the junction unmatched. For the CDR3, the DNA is TGTGCCAGCAGCGTCCTTACTAGCGGAATAACCAATGAGCAGTTCTTC. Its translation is CASSVLTSGITNEQFF.

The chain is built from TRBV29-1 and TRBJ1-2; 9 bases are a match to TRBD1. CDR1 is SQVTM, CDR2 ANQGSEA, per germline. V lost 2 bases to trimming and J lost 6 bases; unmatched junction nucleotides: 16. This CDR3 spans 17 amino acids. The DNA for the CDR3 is TGCAGCGTTGAAACCCCTGGACAGGGGTTTTTCTTGGATGGCTACACCTTC. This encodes CSVETPGQGFFLDGYTF. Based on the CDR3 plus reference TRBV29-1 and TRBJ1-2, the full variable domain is SAVISQKPSRDICQRGTSLTIQCQVDSQVTMMFWYRQQPGQSLTLIATANQGSEATYESGFVIDKFPISRPNLTFSTLTVSNMSPEDSSIYLCSVETPGQGFFLDGYTFGSGTRLTVV.

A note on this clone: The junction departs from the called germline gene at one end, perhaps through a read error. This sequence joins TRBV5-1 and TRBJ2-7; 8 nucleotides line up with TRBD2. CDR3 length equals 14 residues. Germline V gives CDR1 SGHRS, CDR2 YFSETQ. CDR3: CASSPGGGSYEQYF. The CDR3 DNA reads TGTGCCAGCAGCCCCGGCGGGGGGTCCTACGAGCAGTACTTC.

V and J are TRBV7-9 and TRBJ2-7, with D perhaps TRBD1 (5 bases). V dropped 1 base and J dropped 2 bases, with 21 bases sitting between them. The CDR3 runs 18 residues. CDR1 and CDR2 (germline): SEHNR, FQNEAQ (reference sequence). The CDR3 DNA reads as TGTGCCAGCAGCTTAGAAGATACCGCAGGGTGGATTGCCTACGAGCAGTACTTC. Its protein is CASSLEDTAGWIAYEQYF.

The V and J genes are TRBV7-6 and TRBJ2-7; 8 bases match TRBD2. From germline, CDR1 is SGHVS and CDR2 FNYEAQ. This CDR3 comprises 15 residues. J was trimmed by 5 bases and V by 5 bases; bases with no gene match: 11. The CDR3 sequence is CASSAQRESLHEQYF. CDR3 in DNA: TGTGCCAGCAGCGCTCAGCGGGAGAGTCTCCACGAGCAGTACTTC.

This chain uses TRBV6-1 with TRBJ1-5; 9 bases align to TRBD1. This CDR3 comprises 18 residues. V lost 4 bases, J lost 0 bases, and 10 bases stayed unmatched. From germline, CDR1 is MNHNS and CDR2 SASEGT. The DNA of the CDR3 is TGTGCCAGCAGTGGGGGACAGGGCCTTATCTATAGCAATCAGCCCCAGCATTTT. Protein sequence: CASSGGQGLIYSNQPQHF.

For the CDR3, the DNA is TGTGCCAGTAGTATGGGTTGGCTCGACGAGCAGTACTTC. Residues: CASSMGWLDEQYF. This sequence joins TRBV19 and TRBJ2-7, with D uncertain. Trimming took off 3 bases at V and 5 bases at J, with 11 bases between the two ends. Germline CDR1 LNHDA, CDR2 SQIVND (reference sequence). The CDR3 sequence is 13 residues long.

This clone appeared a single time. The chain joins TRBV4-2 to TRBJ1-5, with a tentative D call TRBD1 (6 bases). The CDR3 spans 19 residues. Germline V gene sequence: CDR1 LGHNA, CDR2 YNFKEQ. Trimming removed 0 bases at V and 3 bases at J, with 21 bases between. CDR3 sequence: CASSQDGGTGSRVNQPQHF. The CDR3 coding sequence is TGTGCCAGCAGCCAAGATGGGGGAACAGGGAGTCGGGTCAATCAGCCCCAGCATTTT.

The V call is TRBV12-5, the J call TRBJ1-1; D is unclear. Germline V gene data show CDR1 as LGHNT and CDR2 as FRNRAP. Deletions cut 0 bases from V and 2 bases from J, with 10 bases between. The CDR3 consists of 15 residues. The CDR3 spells CASGLVPAGNTEAFF. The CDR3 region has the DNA TGTGCTAGTGGTTTGGTACCGGCCGGAAACACTGAAGCTTTCTTT.

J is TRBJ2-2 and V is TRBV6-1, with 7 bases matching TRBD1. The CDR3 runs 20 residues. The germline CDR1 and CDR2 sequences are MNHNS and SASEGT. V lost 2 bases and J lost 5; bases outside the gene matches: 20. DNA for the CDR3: TGTGCCAGCAGTGAATTGTATGTAGTGAGGGGGCGCGAAGCAACCGGGGAGCTGTTTTTT. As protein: CASSELYVVRGREATGELFF.

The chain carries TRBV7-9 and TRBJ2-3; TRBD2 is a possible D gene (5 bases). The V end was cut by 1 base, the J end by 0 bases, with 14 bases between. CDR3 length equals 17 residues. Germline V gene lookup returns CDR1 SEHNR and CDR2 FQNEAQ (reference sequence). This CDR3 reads CASSLDLASYSTDTQYF. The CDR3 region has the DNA TGTGCCAGCAGCTTAGACTTAGCGTCTTATAGCACAGATACGCAGTATTTT.

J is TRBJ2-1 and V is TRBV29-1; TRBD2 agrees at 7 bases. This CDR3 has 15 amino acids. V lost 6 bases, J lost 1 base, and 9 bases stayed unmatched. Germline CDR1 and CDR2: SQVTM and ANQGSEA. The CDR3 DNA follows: TGCAGCGTCGCGGGACTACCAACATCCTACAATGAGCAGTTCTTC. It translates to CSVAGLPTSYNEQFF.

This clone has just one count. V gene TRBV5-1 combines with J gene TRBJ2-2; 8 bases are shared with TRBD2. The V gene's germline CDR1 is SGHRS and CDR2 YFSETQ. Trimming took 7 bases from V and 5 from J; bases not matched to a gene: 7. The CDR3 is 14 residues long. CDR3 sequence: CASGYTGGTGELFF. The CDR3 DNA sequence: TGCGCCAGCGGATATACGGGAGGGACCGGGGAGCTGTTTTTT.

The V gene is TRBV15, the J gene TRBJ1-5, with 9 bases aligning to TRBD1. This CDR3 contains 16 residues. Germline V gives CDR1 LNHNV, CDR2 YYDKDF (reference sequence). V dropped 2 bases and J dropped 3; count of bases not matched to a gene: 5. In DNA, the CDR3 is TGTGCCACCAGCAGACCCGACAGGGGGGTCAATCAGCCCCAGCATTTT. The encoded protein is CATSRPDRGVNQPQHF.

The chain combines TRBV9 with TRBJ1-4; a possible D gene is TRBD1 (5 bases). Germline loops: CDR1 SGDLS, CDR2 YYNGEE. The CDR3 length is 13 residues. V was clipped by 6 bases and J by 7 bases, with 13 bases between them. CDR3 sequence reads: CASKSRQSEKLFF. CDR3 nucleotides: TGTGCCAGCAAATCAAGACAGAGTGAAAAACTGTTTTTT.

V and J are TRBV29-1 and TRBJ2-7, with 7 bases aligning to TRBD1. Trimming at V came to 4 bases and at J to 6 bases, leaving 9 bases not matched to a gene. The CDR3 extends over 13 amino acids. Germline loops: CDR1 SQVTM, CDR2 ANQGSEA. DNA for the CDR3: TGCAGCGTTGTGAGACAGGGTGGTGGCGAGCAGTACTTC. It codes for CSVVRQGGGEQYF.

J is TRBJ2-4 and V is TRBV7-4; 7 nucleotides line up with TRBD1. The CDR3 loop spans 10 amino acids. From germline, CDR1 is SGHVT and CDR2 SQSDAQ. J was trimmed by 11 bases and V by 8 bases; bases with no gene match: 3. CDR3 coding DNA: TGTGCCAGCCGGGACAGCTTTCAGTACTTC. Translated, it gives CASRDSFQYF.